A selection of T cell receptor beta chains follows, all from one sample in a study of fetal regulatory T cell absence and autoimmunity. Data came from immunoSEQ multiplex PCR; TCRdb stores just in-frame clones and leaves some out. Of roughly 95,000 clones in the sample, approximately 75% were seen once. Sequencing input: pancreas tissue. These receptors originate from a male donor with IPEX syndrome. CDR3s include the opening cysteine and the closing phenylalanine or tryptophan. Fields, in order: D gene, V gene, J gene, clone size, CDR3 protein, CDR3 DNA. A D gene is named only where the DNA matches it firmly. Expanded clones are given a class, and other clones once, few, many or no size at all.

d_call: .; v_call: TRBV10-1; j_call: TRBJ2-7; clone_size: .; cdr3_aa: CAILFPHEQYF; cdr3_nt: TGCGCCATCTTATTCCCCCACGAGCAGTACTTC
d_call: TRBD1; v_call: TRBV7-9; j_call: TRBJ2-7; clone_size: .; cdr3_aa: CASSSGQGTSYEQYF; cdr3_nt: TGTGCCAGCAGCTCGGGACAGGGGACTTCCTACGAGCAGTACTTC
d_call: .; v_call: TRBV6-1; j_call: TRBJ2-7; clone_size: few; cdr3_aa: CASSDSHEQYF; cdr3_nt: TGTGCCAGCAGTGATTCCCACGAGCAGTACTTC
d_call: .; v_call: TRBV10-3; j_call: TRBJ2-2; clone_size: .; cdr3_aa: CAIMAVGSNTGELFF; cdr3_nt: TGTGCCATCATGGCCGTTGGGTCAAACACCGGGGAGCTGTTTTTT
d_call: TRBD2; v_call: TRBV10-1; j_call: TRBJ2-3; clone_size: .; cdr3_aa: CASSESTSGGADTQYF; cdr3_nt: TGCGCCAGCAGTGAGTCCACTAGCGGGGGGGCAGATACGCAGTATTTT
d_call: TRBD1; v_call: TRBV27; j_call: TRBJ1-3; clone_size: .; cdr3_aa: CASSKLRGGGLSGNTIYF; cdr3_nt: TGTGCCAGCAGTAAATTACGTGGAGGGGGCCTCTCTGGAAACACCATATATTTT
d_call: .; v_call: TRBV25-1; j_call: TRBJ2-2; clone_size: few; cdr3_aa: CASTSTGELFF; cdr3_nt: TGTGCCAGCACTAGCACCGGGGAGCTGTTTTTT
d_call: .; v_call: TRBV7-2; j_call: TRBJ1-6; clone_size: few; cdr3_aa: CASSPLTGANSPLHF; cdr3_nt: TGTGCCAGCAGCCCCTTAACGGGGGCTAATTCACCCCTCCACTTT
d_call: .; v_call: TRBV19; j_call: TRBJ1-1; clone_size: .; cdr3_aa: CASSLGPRLPPNTEAFF; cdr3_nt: TGTGCCAGTAGTCTAGGACCGAGACTCCCTCCGAACACTGAAGCTTTCTTT
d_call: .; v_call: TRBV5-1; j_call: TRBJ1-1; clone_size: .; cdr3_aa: CASSSGHMNTEAFF; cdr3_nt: TGCGCCAGCAGCTCCGGACATATGAACACTGAAGCTTTCTTT
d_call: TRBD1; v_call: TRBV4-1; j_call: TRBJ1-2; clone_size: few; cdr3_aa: CASSQAGGYGYTF; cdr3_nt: TGCGCCAGCAGCCAAGCAGGGGGCTATGGCTACACCTTC
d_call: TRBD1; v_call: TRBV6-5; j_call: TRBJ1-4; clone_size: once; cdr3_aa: CASRTGATNEKLFF; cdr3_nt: TGTGCCAGCAGGACAGGGGCGACTAATGAAAAACTGTTTTTT
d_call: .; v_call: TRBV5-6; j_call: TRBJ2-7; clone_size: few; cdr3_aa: CASSLGTLYSDEQYF; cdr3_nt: TGTGCCAGCAGCTTGGGGACGCTTTATTCGGACGAGCAGTACTTC
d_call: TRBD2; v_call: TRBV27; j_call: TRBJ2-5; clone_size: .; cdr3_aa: CASSYTSGSGETQYF; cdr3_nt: TGTGCCAGCAGTTATACTAGCGGGAGCGGAGAGACCCAGTACTTC
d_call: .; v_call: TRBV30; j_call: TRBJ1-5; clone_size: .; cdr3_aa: CAWSVPGHQPQHF; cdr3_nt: TGTGCCTGGAGTGTACCGGGGCATCAGCCCCAGCATTTT
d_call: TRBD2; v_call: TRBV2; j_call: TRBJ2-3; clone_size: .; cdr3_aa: CASSELAVTDTQYF; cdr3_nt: TGTGCCAGCAGTGAACTAGCGGTCACAGATACGCAGTATTTT
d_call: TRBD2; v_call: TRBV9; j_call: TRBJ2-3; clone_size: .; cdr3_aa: CASSVGLAGGTDTQYF; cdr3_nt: TGTGCCAGCAGCGTAGGGCTAGCGGGAGGCACAGATACGCAGTATTTT
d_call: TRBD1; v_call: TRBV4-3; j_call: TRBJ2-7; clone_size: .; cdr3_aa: CASSQDWGTGTDYEQYF; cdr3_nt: TGCGCCAGCAGCCAAGATTGGGGGACAGGTACGGACTACGAGCAGTACTTC
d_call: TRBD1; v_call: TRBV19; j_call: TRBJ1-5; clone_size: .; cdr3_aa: CASSISAGGSNQPQHF; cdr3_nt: TGTGCCAGTAGTATTTCGGCAGGGGGGAGCAATCAGCCCCAGCATTTT
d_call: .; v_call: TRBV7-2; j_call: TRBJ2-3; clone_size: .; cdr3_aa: CASSTSWGVGDTQYF; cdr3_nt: TGTGCCAGCAGCACCTCTTGGGGGGTGGGGGATACGCAGTATTTT
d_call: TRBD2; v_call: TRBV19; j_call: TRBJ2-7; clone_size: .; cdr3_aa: CASSPTSGSWEQYF; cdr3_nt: TGTGCCAGTAGTCCGACTAGCGGGAGCTGGGAGCAGTACTTC
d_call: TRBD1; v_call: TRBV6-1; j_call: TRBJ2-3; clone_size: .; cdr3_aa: CASSGRGTDTQYF; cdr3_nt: TGTGCCAGCAGTGGCAGGGGGACAGATACGCAGTATTTT
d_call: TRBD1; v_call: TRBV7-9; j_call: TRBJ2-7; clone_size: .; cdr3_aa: CASSLGYRGQYEQYF; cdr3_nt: TGTGCCAGCAGCTTAGGATACAGGGGACAATACGAGCAGTACTTC
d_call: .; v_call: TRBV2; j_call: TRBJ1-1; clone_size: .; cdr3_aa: CASSEILRGSEAFF; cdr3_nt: TGTGCCAGCAGTGAAATCCTAAGGGGGAGTGAAGCTTTCTTT
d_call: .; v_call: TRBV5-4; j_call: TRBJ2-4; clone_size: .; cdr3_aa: CASSLIIGGKNIQYF; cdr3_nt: TGTGCCAGCAGCTTAATCATTGGGGGCAAAAACATTCAGTACTTC
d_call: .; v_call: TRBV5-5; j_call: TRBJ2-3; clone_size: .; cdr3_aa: CASSLGGFTDTQYF; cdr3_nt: TGTGCCAGCAGCTTGGGTGGGTTCACAGATACGCAGTATTTT
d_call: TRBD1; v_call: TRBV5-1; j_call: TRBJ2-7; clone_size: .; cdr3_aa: CASSPGTGSSYEQYF; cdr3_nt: TGCGCCAGCAGTCCCGGGACAGGGAGCTCCTACGAGCAGTACTTC
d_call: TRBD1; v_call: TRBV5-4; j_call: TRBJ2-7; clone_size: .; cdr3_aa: CASTQTGTGSYEQYF; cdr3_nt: TGTGCCAGCACTCAAACTGGGACAGGCTCCTACGAGCAGTACTTC
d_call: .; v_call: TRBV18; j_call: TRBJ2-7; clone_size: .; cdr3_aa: CASSMGPGRSPANYEQYF; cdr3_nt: TGTGCCAGCTCTATGGGACCAGGGCGGTCACCGGCTAACTACGAGCAGTACTTC
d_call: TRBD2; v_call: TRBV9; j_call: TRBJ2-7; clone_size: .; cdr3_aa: CASSVASGTTYEQYF; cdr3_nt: TGTGCCAGCAGCGTGGCCAGCGGGACCACCTACGAGCAGTACTTC
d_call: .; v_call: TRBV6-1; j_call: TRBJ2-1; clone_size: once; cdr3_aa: CASSEGTASYNEQFF; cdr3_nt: TGTGCCAGCAGTGAAGGCACAGCCTCCTACAATGAGCAGTTCTTC
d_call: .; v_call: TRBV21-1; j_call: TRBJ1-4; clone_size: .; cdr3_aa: CASSKGGTNEKLFF; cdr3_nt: TGTGCCAGCAGCAAAGGGGGCACTAATGAAAAACTGTTTTTT
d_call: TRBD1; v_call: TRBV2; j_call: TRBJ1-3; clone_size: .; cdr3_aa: CASSDHRGHGNTIYF; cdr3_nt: TGTGCCAGCAGTGATCACAGGGGGCACGGAAACACCATATATTTT
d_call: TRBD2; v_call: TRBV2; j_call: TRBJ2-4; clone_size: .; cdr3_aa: CASKWTSGSKNIQYF; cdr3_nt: TGTGCCAGCAAGTGGACTAGCGGGAGTAAAAACATTCAGTACTTC
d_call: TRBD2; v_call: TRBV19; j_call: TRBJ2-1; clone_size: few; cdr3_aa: CASSLSGTSYNEQFF; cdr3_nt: TGTGCCAGTAGTCTTAGCGGGACCTCCTACAATGAGCAGTTCTTC
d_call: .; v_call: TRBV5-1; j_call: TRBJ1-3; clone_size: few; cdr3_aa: CASSLDGSGNTIYF; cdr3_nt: TGCGCCAGCAGCTTGGATGGGTCTGGAAACACCATATATTTT
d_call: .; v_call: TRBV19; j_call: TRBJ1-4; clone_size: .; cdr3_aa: CASTEGAFPNEKLFF; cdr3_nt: TGTGCCAGTACCGAAGGGGCCTTTCCTAATGAAAAACTGTTTTTT
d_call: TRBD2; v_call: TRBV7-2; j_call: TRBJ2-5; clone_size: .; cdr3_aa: CASSPQGLAGVETQYF; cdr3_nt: TGTGCCAGCAGCCCCCAGGGACTAGCGGGAGTGGAGACCCAGTACTTC
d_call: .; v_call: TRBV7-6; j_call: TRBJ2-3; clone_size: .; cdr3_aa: CASSFLHTDTQYF; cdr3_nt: TGTGCCAGCAGCTTCCTTCACACAGATACGCAGTATTTT
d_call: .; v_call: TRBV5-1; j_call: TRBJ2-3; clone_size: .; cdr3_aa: CASSLAPVASTDTQYF; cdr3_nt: TGCGCCAGCAGCTTGGCGCCGGTTGCTAGCACAGATACGCAGTATTTT
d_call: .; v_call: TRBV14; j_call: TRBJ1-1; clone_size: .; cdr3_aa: CASSFITGSRGTEAFF; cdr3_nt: TGTGCCAGCAGCTTTATAACAGGATCCCGGGGGACTGAAGCTTTCTTT
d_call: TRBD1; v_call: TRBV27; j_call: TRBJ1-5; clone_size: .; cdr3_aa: CASSLGQGQPQHF; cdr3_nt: TGTGCCAGCAGTTTAGGACAGGGTCAGCCCCAGCATTTT
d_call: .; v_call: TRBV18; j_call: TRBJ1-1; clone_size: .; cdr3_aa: CASSPRAVPGSTEAFF; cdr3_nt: TGTGCCAGCTCACCACGGGCGGTGCCAGGGAGCACTGAAGCTTTCTTT
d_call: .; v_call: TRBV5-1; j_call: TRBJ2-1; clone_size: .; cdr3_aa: CASSWGWGPSYNEQFF; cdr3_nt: TGCGCCAGCAGCTGGGGGTGGGGTCCCTCCTACAATGAGCAGTTCTTC
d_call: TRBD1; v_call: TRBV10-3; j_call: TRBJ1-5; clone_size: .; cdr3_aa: CAISESSGTGGRNQPQHF; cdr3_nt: TGTGCCATCAGTGAGTCCTCCGGGACAGGGGGCAGGAATCAGCCCCAGCATTTT
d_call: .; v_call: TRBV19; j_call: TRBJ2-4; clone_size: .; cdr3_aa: CASSIATANDIQYF; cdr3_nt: TGTGCCAGTAGTATTGCGACCGCTAATGACATTCAGTACTTC